The clone carrying this TCR beta chain was counted only a few times. Its antigen is currently unknown. The germline gives CDR1 SQVTM, CDR2 ANQGSEA. The CDR3 is 14 residues long. Trimming took 6 bases from V and 3 from J, leaving 18 bases between them. Semi-nested PCR with Nested Universal Primer A followed constant-region reverse priming of full-length variable regions. TCRdb ran MiXCR on the 5' RACE reads and lists one entry per CDR3 protein. The sample shows roughly 40,000 distinct CDR3 sequences, about 29% of them seen only once. Notes on the study in general: Tumor Tregs overlapped most with tumor, then blood, naive CD4+ cells.

This chain connects TRBV29-1 to TRBJ2-7; D is uncertain. Sequenced input: memory CD4+ T cells sorted from a lymph node. Subset given: memory CD4+ T cells, CD4+CD45RO+CD25-. This TCR derives from a female donor with breast cancer. CDR3 loop: CSVIRTPVSYEQYF. The CDR3 coding sequence is TGCAGCGTCATCCGGACGCCTGTAAGCTACGAGCAGTACTTC.